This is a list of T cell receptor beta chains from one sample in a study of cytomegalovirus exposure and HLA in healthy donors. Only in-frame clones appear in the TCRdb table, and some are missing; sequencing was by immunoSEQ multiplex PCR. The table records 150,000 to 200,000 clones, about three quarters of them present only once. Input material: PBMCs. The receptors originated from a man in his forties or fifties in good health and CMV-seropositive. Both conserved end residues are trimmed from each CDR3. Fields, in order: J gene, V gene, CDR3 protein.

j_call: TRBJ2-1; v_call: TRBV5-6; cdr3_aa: ASSPSDRSYNEQF
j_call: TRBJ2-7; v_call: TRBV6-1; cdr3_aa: ASSAMSSGDEQY
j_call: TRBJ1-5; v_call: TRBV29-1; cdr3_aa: SVVVSGNQPQH
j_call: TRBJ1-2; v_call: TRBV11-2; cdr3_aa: ASRDRGPRDRHYGYT
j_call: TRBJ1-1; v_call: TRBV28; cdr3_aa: ASSVQVNTEAF
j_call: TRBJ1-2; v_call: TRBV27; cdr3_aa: ASSLTRSYGYT
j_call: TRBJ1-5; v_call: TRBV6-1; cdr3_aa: ATSQGANSNQPQH
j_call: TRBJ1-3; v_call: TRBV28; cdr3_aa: ASSARGFESGNTIY
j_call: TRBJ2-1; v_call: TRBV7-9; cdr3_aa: ASSLEWGRGNEQF
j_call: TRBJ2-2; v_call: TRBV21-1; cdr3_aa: ASSTETGVVSGELF
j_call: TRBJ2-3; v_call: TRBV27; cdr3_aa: ASSLIAGVADTQY
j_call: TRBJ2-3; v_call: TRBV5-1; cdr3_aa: ASSRTDPTDTQY
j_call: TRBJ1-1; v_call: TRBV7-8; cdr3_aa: ASSTGQGSTEAF
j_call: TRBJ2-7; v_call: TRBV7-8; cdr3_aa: ASSSSDSAYEQY
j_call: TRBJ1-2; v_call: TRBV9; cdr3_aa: ASSVGTGSGYT
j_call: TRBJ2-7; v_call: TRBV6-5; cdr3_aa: ASCLSRGTYEQY
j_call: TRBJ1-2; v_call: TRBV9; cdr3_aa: ASSEAGSYGYT
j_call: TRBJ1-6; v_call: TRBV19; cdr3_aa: ASSPGVYSPLH
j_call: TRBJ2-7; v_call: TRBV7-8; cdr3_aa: ASSRGFYEQY
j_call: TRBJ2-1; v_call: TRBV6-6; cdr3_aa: ASRRNEQF
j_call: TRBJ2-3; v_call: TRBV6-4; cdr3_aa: ASSDLAGEGTDTQY
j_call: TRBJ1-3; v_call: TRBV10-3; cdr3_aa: ATRTERTIY
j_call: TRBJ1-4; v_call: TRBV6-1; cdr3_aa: ASSEGAGINEKLF
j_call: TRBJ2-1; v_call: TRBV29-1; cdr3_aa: SVAGSGRAQEQF
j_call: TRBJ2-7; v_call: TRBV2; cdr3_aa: ASSEGLAGVAYEQY
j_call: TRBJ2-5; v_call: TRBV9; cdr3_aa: ASSVRPDRGYQETQY
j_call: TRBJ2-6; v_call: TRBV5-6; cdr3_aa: ASSFGPSGANGLT
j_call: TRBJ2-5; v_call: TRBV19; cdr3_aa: ASSIGSGVETQY
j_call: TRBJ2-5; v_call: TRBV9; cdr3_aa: ASSPFTEQTQY
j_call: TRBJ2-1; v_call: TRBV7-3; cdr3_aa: ASSQGGLAGANEQF
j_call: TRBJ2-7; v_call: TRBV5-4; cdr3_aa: ASSLGLAAVGEQY
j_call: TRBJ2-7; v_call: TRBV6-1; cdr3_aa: ASSVDSRLEQY